The clone carrying this T cell receptor beta chain was found once. The antigen remains undetermined. Before sequencing took place, the ViraFEST assay used viral peptide pools to expand antigen-specific CD4+ T cells. The culture ran for approximately 10 days before CD4+ T cells were isolated. Recipients of the vaccine had no prior SARS-CoV-2 infection and negative nucleocapsid antibodies. Cultivation was performed at about 1.8 million PBMC per well with 9 to 10 IU/ml IL-2 and approximately 9.2 ug/ml peptides added. The entry originates in a study of vaccination effects on CD4 cells after COVID-19. V was shortened by 7 bases and J by 6 bases, with 18 bases between the two germline ends. The CDR3 length is 14 residues. Germline V gene sequence: CDR1 MNHEY, CDR2 SVGAGI. Study conclusions and caveats: Convalescent patients in the study were few, and early post-infection timepoints were absent.

The assay was immunoSEQ multiplex PCR, and TCRdb's table has in-frame clones only and misses some. The top ten clones hold about 10% of a sample with around 79,000 clones, around 81% of them seen once. The chain carries TRBV6-5 and TRBJ1-1; the D gene is possibly TRBD1 (5 bases). The TCR originated in a human donor who received a COVID-19 vaccine. The sequences come from CD4+ T cells from PBMCs cultured with SARS-CoV-2 spike peptides, collected before COVID-19 vaccination. As DNA, the CDR3 is TGTGCCAGCACGGGGGAAGTCTCCCTCTCTGAAGCTTTCTTT. Its protein is CASTGEVSLSEAFF.